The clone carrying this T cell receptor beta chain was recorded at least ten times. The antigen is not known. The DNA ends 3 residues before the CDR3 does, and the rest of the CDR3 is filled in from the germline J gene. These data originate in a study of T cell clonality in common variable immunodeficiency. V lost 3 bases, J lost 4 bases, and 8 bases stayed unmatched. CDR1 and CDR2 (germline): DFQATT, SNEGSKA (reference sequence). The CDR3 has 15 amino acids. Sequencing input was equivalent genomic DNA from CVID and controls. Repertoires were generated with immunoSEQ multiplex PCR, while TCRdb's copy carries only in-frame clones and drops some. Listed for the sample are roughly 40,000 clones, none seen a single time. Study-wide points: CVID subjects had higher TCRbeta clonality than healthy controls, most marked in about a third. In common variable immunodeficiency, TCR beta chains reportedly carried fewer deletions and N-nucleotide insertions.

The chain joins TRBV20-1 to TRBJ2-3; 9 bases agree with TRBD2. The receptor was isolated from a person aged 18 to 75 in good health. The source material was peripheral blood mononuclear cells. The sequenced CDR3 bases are TGCAGTGCTAGTGGGTTAGCGGGAGTCGCAGATACG. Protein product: CSASGLAGVADT. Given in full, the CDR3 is CSASGLAGVADTQYF.